The T cell receptor beta chain under discussion was sequenced for a study of shared clonotypes between healthy human individuals. Generated by immunoSEQ multiplex PCR, the TCRdb table keeps only in-frame clones and is missing some. This sample yields millions of clones, of which around 95% are seen a single time; 0.1% to 0.15% belongs to the top ten. The germline gives CDR1 SGHTS, CDR2 YDEGEE. The length of the CDR3 is 15 residues. Trimming left V 0 bases short and J 7 bases short, with 11 bases between. Sequenced: naive CD4+ T cells sorted from blood. This sample's subset: CD45RA+ positively selected. This TCR came from a young man in good health. This chain links TRBV5-8 with TRBJ1-6; D not certain. The CDR3 loop is CASSLAIPPNSPLHF. In DNA, the CDR3 is TGTGCCAGCAGCTTGGCCATACCGCCGAATTCACCCCTCCACTTT.